The entry that follows covers one T cell receptor (beta chain) sequence. Looked up from germline, CDR1 is MNHNY and CDR2 is SVGAGI (reference sequence). Trimming removed 6 bases from V and 0 bases from J; junction bases left unmatched: 7. CDR3 size: 16 residues. This record comes from a study of blood T cell repertoires in COVID-19. Study as a whole: Sites across the United States, Italy and Spain contributed samples from acute and convalescent COVID-19. Sources were T cells, B-cell-depleted T cells, or PBMCs; the material itself was cDNA or gDNA.

In the original analysis: Reference gene primer amplification yielded estimated nucleated cell counts. Clones were read by immunoSEQ multiplex PCR, and TCRdb kept only the in-frame ones, dropping some. That table furnishes V, J and clone size, whereas the DNA furnished D and trimming. The sample carries 25,000 to 35,000 clones, approximately 80% recorded once. This chain uses TRBV6-6 with TRBJ1-5; the match to TRBD1 covers 8 bases. The specimen sequenced was peripheral blood. This receptor was taken from a man between 65 and 80 years old with active COVID-19. The CDR3: CASRSGTGVSNQPQHF. As DNA, the CDR3 is TGTGCCAGCAGATCCGGGACAGGCGTTAGCAATCAGCCCCAGCATTTT.